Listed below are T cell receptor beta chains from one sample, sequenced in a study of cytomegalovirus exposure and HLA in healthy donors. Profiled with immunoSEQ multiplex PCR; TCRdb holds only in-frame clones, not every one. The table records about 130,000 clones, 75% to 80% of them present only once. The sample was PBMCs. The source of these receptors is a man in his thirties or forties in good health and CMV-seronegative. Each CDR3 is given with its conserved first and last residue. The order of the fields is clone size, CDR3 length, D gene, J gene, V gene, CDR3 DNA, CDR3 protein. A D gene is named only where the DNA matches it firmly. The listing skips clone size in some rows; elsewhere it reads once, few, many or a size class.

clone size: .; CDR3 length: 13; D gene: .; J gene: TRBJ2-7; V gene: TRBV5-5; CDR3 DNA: TGTGCCAGCAGCTCCTACAGGGTCTACGAGCAGTACTTC; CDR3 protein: CASSSYRVYEQYF
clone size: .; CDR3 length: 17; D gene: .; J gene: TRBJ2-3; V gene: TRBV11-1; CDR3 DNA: TGTGCCAGCAGCTTAACCCCCAGCGGACGGGGCACAGATACGCAGTATTTT; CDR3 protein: CASSLTPSGRGTDTQYF
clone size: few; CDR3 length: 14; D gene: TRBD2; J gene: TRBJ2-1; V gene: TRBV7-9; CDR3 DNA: TGTGCCAGCATCACGGGACTAGCTTACAATGAGCAGTTCTTC; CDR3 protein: CASITGLAYNEQFF
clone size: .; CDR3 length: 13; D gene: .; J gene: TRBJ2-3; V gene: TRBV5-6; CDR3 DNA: TGTGCCAGCAGCTTGGGGAGAACAGATACGCAGTATTTT; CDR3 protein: CASSLGRTDTQYF
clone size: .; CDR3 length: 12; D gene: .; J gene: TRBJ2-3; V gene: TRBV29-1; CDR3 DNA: TGCAGCGTTGTATCTAGCACAGATACGCAGTATTTT; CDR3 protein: CSVVSSTDTQYF
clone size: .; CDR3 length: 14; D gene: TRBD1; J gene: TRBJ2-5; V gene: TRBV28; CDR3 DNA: TGTGCCAGCAGTTTAGAAGGGGGCGGGGAGACCCAGTACTTC; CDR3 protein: CASSLEGGGETQYF
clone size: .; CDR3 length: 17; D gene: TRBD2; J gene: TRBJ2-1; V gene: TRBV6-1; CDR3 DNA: TGTGCCAGCAGTGAACCCCCCGTGAGGGGCCGGGGGGATGAGCAGTTCTTC; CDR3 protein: CASSEPPVRGRGDEQFF
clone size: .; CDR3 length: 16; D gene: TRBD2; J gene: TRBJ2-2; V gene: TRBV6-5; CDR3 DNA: TGTGCCAGCAGTTGGGAGCGGGGCCTTTTCCCCGGGGAGCTGTTTTTT; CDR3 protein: CASSWERGLFPGELFF
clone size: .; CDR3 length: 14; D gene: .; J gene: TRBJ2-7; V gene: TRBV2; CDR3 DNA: TGTGCCAGCAGGGCCGGGACATCGGGCTACGAGCAGTACTTC; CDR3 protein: CASRAGTSGYEQYF
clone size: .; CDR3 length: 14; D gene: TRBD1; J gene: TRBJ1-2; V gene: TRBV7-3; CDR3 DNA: TGTGCCAGCAGCCCGGGACAGGGAGGGTATGGCTACACCTTC; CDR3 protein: CASSPGQGGYGYTF
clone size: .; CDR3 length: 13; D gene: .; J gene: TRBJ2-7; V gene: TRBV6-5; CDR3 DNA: TGTGCCAGCAGTTCCGGGACATCCTACGAGCAGTACTTC; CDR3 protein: CASSSGTSYEQYF
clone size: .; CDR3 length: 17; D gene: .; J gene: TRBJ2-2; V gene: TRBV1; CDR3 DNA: TGCACCAGCAGCCAAGGCGAGCGGGAGGGCCTGACCGGGGAGCTGTTTTTT; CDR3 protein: CTSSQGEREGLTGELFF
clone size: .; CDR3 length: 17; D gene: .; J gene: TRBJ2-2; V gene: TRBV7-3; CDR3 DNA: TGTGCCAGCAGCTTACGGCCAGGGGATCCCGACACCGGGGAGCTGTTTTTT; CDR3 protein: CASSLRPGDPDTGELFF
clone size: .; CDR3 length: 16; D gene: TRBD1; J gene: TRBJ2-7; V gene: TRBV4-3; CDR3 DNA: TGCGCCAGCAGCCAAGACCTAGGGACAGGGGCCTACGAGCAGTACTTC; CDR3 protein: CASSQDLGTGAYEQYF
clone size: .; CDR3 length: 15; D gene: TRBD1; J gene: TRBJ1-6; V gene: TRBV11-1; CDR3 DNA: TGTGCCAGCAGCCGCGGTCGACAGGGAGGATCACCCCTCCACTTT; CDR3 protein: CASSRGRQGGSPLHF
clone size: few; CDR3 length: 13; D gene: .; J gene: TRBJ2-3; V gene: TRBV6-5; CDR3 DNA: TGTGCCAGCAGTTACTCCGCGACAGATACGCAGTATTTT; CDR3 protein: CASSYSATDTQYF
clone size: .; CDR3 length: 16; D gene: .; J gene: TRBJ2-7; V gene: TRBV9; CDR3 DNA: TGTGCCAGCAGCGTAGGAGCGGACAGTTCCTCCTACGAGCAGTACTTC; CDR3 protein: CASSVGADSSSYEQYF
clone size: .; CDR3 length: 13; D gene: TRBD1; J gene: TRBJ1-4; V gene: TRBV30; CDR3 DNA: TGTGCCTGGTCGGGACAGGGCCTTCAAAAACTGTTTTTT; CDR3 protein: CAWSGQGLQKLFF
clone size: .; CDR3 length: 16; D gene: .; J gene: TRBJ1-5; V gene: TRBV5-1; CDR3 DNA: TGCGCCAGCAGCTCAGGACAGTTCTATAGCAATCAGCCCCAGCATTTT; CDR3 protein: CASSSGQFYSNQPQHF
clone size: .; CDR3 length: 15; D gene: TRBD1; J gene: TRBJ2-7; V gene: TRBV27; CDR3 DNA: TGTGCCAGCAGTCCCCGACAGGGGGTTATCTACGAGCAGTACTTC; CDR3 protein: CASSPRQGVIYEQYF
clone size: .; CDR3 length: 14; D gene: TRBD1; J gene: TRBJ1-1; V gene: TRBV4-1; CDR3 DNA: TGCGCCAGCAGCCAAGTTGATAGGGGGCTTGGGGCTTTCTTT; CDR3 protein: CASSQVDRGLGAFF
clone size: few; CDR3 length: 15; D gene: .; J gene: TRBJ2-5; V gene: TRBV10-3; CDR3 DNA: TGTGCCATCAGTGAGTCGTTGGGGGGCCAAGAGACCCAGTACTTC; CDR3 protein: CAISESLGGQETQYF
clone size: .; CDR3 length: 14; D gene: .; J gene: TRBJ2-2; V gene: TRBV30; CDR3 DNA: TGTGCCTGGGCATGGGGGGCGAACACCGGGGAGCTGTTTTTT; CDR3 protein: CAWAWGANTGELFF
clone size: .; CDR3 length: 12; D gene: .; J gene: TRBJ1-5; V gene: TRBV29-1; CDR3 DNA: TGCAGCGTTGGCAGCGGCAATCAGCCCCAGCATTTT; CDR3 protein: CSVGSGNQPQHF
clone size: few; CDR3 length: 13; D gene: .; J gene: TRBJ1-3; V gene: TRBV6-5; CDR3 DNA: TGTGCCAGCAGCGACAGTCCAGGAAACACCATATATTTT; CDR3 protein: CASSDSPGNTIYF
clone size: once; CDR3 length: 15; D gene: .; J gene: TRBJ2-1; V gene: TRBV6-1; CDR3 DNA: TGTGCCAGCAGTGGGGAGCCTAGCTCCTACAATGAGCAGTTCTTC; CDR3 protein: CASSGEPSSYNEQFF
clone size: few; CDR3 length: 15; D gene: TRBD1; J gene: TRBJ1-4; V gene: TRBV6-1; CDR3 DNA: TGTGCCAGCAGTGAAAGTGGTTGGACAGGGGAAAAACTGTTTTTT; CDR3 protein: CASSESGWTGEKLFF
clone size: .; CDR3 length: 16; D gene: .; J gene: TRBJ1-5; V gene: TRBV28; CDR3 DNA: TGTGCCAGCAGACCTCGGGGGGATTATAGCAATCAGCCCCAGCATTTT; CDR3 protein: CASRPRGDYSNQPQHF
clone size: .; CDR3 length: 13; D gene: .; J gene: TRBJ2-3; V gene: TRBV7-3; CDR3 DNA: TGTGCCAGCAGCTTATCGTATACAGATACGCAGTATTTT; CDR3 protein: CASSLSYTDTQYF
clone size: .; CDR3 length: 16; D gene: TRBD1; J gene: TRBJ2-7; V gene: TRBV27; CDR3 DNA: TGTGCCATCGCCCCCCAGGGGGCCGACCTCTCCTACGAGCAGTACTTC; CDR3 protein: CAIAPQGADLSYEQYF
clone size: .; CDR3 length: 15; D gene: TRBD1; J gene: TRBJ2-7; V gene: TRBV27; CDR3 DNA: TGTGCCAGCACCAGAACCGGGACAGGGGCCTACGAGCAGTACTTC; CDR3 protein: CASTRTGTGAYEQYF
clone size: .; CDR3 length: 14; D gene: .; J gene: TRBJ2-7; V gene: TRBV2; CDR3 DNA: TGTGCCAGCAGTGCTTACGGGAGTTTGAACGAGCAGTACTTC; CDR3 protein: CASSAYGSLNEQYF
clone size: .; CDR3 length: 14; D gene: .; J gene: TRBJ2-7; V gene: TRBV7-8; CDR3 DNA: TGTGCCAGCAGCTTAGGGGAGAGAAACTACGAGCAGTACTTC; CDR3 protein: CASSLGERNYEQYF
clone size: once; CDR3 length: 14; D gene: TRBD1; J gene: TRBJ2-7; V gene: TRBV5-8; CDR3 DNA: TGTGCCAGCAGCTGGAGGACAGGGTTCAACGAGCAGTACTTC; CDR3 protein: CASSWRTGFNEQYF
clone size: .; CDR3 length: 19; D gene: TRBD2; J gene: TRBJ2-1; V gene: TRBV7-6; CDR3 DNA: TGTGCCAGCAGCCCCTGGGGGCTAGCGGGAGATGGCAGGAACAATGAGCAGTTCTTC; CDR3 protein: CASSPWGLAGDGRNNEQFF
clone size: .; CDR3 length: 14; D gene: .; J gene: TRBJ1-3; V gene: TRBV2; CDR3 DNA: TGTGCCAGCAGCGCAGACAGTAGCATAAACACCATATATTTT; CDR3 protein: CASSADSSINTIYF
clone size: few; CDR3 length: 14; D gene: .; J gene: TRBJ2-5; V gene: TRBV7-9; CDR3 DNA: TGTGCCAGCAGCTTAGGTACTAGCCAAGAGACCCAGTACTTC; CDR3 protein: CASSLGTSQETQYF
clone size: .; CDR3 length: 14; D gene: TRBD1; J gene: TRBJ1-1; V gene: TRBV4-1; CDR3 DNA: TGCGCCAGCAGCCTCGGGACAGGATACACTGAAGCTTTCTTT; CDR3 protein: CASSLGTGYTEAFF
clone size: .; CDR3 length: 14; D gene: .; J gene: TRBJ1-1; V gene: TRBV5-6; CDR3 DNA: TGTGCCAGCAGCTTAGGAGCCAGGAACACTGAAGCTTTCTTT; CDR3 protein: CASSLGARNTEAFF
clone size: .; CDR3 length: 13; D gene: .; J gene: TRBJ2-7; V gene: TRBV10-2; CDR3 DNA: TGCGCCAGCAGTGTTCCGGGAGAATACGAGCAGTACTTC; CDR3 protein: CASSVPGEYEQYF
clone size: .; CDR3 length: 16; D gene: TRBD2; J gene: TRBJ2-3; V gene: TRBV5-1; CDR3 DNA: TGCGCCAGCAGCCCCGGACTAGCGGGTAGCACAGATACGCAGTATTTT; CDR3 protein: CASSPGLAGSTDTQYF
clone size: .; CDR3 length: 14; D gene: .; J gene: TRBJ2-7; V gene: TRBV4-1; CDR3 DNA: TGCGCCAGCAGCCTCCAGGGAGGGGGGTACGAGCAGTACTTC; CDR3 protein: CASSLQGGGYEQYF
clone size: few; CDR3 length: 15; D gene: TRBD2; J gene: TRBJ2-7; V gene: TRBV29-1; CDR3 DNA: TGCAGCGTTGTTGACTCAAGCGGGAGTATATACGAGCAGTACTTC; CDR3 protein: CSVVDSSGSIYEQYF
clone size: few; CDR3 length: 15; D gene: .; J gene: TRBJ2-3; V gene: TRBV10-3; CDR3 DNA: TGTGCCATCAGTGAGTTAAGCATTAACACAGATACGCAGTATTTT; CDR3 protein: CAISELSINTDTQYF
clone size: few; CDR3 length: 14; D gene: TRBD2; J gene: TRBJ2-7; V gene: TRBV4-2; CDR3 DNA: TGTGCCAGCAGCCAAGATGCGGGGGGTCCTCGATTATACTTC; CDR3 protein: CASSQDAGGPRLYF
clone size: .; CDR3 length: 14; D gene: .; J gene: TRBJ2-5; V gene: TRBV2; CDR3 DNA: TGTGCCAGCAGTGATCCACGGGGCCAAGAGACCCAGTACTTC; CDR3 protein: CASSDPRGQETQYF
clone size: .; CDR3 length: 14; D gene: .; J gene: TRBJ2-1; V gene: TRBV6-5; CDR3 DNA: TGTGCCAGCAGTTATCTTGCAGGGAATAATGAGCAGTTCTTC; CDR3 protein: CASSYLAGNNEQFF
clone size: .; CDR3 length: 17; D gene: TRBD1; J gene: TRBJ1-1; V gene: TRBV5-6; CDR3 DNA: TGTGCCAGCAGCTTAATGTTAACAGGGGGGATGAACACTGAAGCTTTCTTT; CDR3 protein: CASSLMLTGGMNTEAFF
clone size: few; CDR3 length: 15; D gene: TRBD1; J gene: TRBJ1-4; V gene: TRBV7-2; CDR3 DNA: TGTGCCAGCAGCTTGGGGACAGGGACGCCTGAAAAACTGTTTTTT; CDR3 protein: CASSLGTGTPEKLFF
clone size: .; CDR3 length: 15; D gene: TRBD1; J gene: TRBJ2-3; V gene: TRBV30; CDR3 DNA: TGTGCCTGGAGTGTATACGGGACAGGGAGAGATACGCAGTATTTT; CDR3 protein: CAWSVYGTGRDTQYF
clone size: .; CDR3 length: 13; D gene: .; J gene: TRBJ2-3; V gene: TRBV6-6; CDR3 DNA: TGTGCCAGCAGGCCACAGGGTGACGGTACGCAGTATTTT; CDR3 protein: CASRPQGDGTQYF
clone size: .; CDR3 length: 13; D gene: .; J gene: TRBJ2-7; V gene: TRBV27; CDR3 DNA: TGTGCCAGCAGTTTATTGGCAGGGCGGGAGCAGTACTTC; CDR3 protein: CASSLLAGREQYF
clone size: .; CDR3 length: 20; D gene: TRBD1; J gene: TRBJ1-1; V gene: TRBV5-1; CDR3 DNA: TGCGCCAGCAGCTTGGAATTTTTTGCTTCAGGGACAGGGGAGAACACTGAAGCTTTCTTT; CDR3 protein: CASSLEFFASGTGENTEAFF